The 15 T cell receptor beta chains below were found in one sample sequenced in a study of vaccination effects on CD4 cells after COVID-19. This table comes from immunoSEQ multiplex PCR, and its TCRdb copy is limited to in-frame clones, with some not included. The repertoire has 20,000 to 25,000 clones, about 65% of them found once; the top ten carry 9.1%. Their cognate antigens are unknown. Expansion of antigen-specific CD4+ T cells with viral peptide pools was carried out by the ViraFEST assay before sequencing. Having been cultured for 10 days, the cells underwent CD4+ T cell isolation. Vaccinated recipients, who were negative for nucleocapsid antibodies, had no history of SARS-CoV-2 infection. The sample in question was CD4+ T cells from PBMCs cultured with HCoV-NL63 spike peptides, obtained before COVID-19 vaccination. The source of these receptors is a human donor who received a COVID-19 vaccine.

The chain combines TRBV7-2 with TRBJ2-3; 10 nucleotides agree with TRBD2. This CDR3 contains 15 residues. CDR1 is SGHTA, CDR2 FQGNSA, per germline. V trimming: 4 bases; J trimming: 7 bases; junction bases outside the gene matches: 8. The CDR3 DNA reads TGTGCCAGCAGCTCCCAGTTAGCGGGAGGCTATACGCAGTATTTT. Translated: CASSSQLAGGYTQYF.

The V gene is TRBV18, the J gene TRBJ1-1, with 12 bases matching TRBD1. From germline, CDR1 is KGHSH and CDR2 LQKENI. Trimming cost V 5 bases and J 5 bases; bases outside gene matches: 6. This CDR3 is 15 amino acids long. As DNA, the CDR3 is TGTGCCAGCTCAGCAGGGGGACAGGGGGCAACTGAAGCTTTCTTT. This gives the protein CASSAGGQGATEAFF.

The chain recombines TRBV7-8 with TRBJ2-5, with 7 nucleotides matching TRBD2. With V trimmed by 7 bases and J by 2 bases, 4 bases remained unmatched. CDR1 is SGHVS, CDR2 FQNEAQ, per germline. This CDR3 region has 13 residues. CDR3 loop: CASTRAGQETQYF. As DNA, the CDR3 is TGTGCCAGCACCCGAGCGGGACAAGAGACCCAGTACTTC. Drawing the rest from reference TRBV7-8 and TRBJ2-5, the complete variable domain is GAGVSQSPRYKVAKRGQDVALRCDPISGHVSLFWYQQALGQGPEFLTYFQNEAQLDKSGLPSDRFFAERPEGSVSTLKIQRTQQEDSAVYLCASTRAGQETQYFGPGTRLLVL.

The chain employs TRBV5-4 and TRBJ1-4; 7 nucleotides line up with TRBD1. V was clipped by 4 bases and J by 3 bases; unmatched bases: 12. Germline-derived CDR1 and CDR2 are SGHNT and YYREEE (reference sequence). The CDR3 is 17 residues long. The CDR3 is CASSPGQVGPPNEKLFF. CDR3 DNA: TGTGCCAGCAGCCCTGGACAGGTGGGACCTCCTAATGAAAAACTGTTTTTT. The entire variable domain, with the rest obtained from reference TRBV5-4 and TRBJ1-4, is as follows: ETGVTQSPTHLIKTRGQQVTLRCSSQSGHNTVSWYQQALGQGPQFIFQYYREEENGRGNFPPRFSGLQFPNYSSELNVNALELDDSALYLCASSPGQVGPPNEKLFFGSGTQLSVL.

V and J are TRBV7-9 and TRBJ2-1; 11 bases map to TRBD2. The junction had 13 bases not matched to a gene; V was cut back by 3 bases and J by 3 bases. The CDR3 covers 19 residues. Germline CDR1 is SEHNR and CDR2 is FQNEAQ (reference sequence). The CDR3 region has the DNA TGTGCCAGCAGCTTTCGTTGGCTAGCGGGGGGCCCAAGCTACAATGAGCAGTTCTTC. Residues: CASSFRWLAGGPSYNEQFF.

The rearrangement uses TRBV6-4 and TRBJ1-5, with unresolved D. The germline V and J ends were trimmed by 2 bases and 5 bases, with 10 bases remaining between them. This CDR3 has 14 amino acids. Germline CDR1 is MRHNA and CDR2 is SNTAGT. CDR3 sequence: CASSDPRGYQPQHF. The CDR3 DNA reads as TGTGCCAGCAGTGACCCGAGAGGTTATCAGCCCCAGCATTTT.

V and J are TRBV9 and TRBJ2-6; D might be TRBD1 or TRBD2, each matching 5 bases. The CDR3 contains 14 residues. Trimming removed 6 bases from V and 4 bases from J, with 11 bases in between. Germline CDR1 and CDR2: SGDLS and YYNGEE. The CDR3 DNA follows: TGTGCCAGCATGACGGGGCCGGGGGCCAACGTCCTGACTTTC. Translating it yields CASMTGPGANVLTF.

The J gene is TRBJ1-6, the V gene TRBV5-4; TRBD1 is a possible D gene (6 bases). The CDR3 is 16 residues long. Trimming shortened V by 0 bases and J by 5 bases, and 12 bases separated the two germline ends. The germline V gene has CDR1 SGHNT and CDR2 YYREEE (reference sequence). The CDR3 here is CASSLGGGHNNSPLHF. Here the CDR3 DNA reads TGTGCCAGCAGCTTGGGAGGGGGACATAATAATTCACCCCTCCACTTT.

The rearrangement links TRBV30 to TRBJ1-1; 8 bases align to TRBD1. Germline V CDR1 and CDR2: GTSNPN, SVGIG (reference sequence). This CDR3 comprises 16 residues. The ends lost 3 bases at V and 4 bases at J; junction bases unmatched: 13. This CDR3 is CAWRKGQVVRGTEAFF. Here the CDR3 DNA reads TGTGCCTGGAGAAAGGGACAGGTGGTAAGGGGCACTGAAGCTTTCTTT.

V and J are TRBV5-1 and TRBJ2-3; TRBD2 aligns across 8 bases. The CDR3 totals 17 residues. The germline V gene has CDR1 SGHRS and CDR2 YFSETQ. V gave up 0 bases and J gave up 5 bases; unmatched junction bases: 11. CDR3 amino acids: CASSLGLTGGLGDTQYF. DNA of the CDR3: TGCGCCAGCAGCTTGGGTCTAACGGGAGGGCTCGGAGATACGCAGTATTTT.

This clone was counted only a few times. V usage is TRBV4-1 and J usage is TRBJ1-3, with D tentatively TRBD1 (5 bases). Germline assignment: CDR1 MGHRA and CDR2 YSYEKL. V was trimmed by 0 bases and J by 0 bases, leaving 9 bases between them. The CDR3 sequence is 16 residues long. The CDR3 loop reads CASSQEGRSSGNTIYF. For the CDR3, the DNA is TGCGCCAGCAGCCAAGAGGGGCGAAGCTCTGGAAACACCATATATTTT.

The V and J genes are TRBV2 and TRBJ2-5; the D gene is possibly TRBD1 (6 bases). This CDR3 has 13 residues. Germline loops: CDR1 SNHLY, CDR2 FYNNEI. V dropped 3 bases and J dropped 5 bases, with 10 bases sitting between them. CDR3: CASSDQGSETQYF. CDR3 DNA: TGTGCCAGCAGTGACCAGGGGAGCGAGACCCAGTACTTC.

The chain couples TRBV5-5 to TRBJ2-1, with 8 positions matching TRBD2. Trimming cost V 2 bases and J 15 bases; bases outside gene matches: 19. The germline gives CDR1 SGHKS, CDR2 YYEKEE (reference sequence). This CDR3 contains 16 residues. The CDR3 region has the DNA TGTGCCAGCAGCTTAACAGGCGACCAGGGACTAGGCAATTTGTTCTTC. This sequence encodes CASSLTGDQGLGNLFF.

The genes are TRBV19 and TRBJ1-1; D not resolved. The CDR3 spans 15 residues. Germline V gene data show CDR1 as LNHDA and CDR2 as SQIVND (reference sequence). V shed 3 bases and J shed 0 bases, with 11 bases lying between them. The CDR3 here is CASSILWHLNTEAFF. CDR3 sequence (DNA): TGTGCCAGTAGTATCCTATGGCACCTGAACACTGAAGCTTTCTTT.

The chain recombines TRBV6-5 with TRBJ1-2; D gene uncertain. Per germline, CDR1 MNHEY and CDR2 SVGAGI. This CDR3 is 14 amino acids long. The germline V and J ends were trimmed by 2 bases and 0 bases, with 7 bases remaining between them. The CDR3 region has the DNA TGTGCCAGCAGTTACCGGCTACCTAACTATGGCTACACCTTC. It translates to CASSYRLPNYGYTF.